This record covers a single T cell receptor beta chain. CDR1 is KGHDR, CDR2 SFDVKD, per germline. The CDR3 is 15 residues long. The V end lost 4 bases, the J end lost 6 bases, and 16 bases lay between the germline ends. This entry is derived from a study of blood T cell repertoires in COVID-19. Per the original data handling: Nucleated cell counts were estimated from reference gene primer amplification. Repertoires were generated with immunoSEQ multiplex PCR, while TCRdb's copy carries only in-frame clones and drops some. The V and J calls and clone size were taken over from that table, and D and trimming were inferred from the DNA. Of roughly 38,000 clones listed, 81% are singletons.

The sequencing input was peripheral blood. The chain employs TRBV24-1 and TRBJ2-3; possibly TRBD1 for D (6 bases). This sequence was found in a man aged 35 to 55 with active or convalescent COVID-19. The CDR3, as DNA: TGTGCCACCAGTGACCCGGACAGTTTGTGGGATACGCAGTATTTT. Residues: CATSDPDSLWDTQYF.